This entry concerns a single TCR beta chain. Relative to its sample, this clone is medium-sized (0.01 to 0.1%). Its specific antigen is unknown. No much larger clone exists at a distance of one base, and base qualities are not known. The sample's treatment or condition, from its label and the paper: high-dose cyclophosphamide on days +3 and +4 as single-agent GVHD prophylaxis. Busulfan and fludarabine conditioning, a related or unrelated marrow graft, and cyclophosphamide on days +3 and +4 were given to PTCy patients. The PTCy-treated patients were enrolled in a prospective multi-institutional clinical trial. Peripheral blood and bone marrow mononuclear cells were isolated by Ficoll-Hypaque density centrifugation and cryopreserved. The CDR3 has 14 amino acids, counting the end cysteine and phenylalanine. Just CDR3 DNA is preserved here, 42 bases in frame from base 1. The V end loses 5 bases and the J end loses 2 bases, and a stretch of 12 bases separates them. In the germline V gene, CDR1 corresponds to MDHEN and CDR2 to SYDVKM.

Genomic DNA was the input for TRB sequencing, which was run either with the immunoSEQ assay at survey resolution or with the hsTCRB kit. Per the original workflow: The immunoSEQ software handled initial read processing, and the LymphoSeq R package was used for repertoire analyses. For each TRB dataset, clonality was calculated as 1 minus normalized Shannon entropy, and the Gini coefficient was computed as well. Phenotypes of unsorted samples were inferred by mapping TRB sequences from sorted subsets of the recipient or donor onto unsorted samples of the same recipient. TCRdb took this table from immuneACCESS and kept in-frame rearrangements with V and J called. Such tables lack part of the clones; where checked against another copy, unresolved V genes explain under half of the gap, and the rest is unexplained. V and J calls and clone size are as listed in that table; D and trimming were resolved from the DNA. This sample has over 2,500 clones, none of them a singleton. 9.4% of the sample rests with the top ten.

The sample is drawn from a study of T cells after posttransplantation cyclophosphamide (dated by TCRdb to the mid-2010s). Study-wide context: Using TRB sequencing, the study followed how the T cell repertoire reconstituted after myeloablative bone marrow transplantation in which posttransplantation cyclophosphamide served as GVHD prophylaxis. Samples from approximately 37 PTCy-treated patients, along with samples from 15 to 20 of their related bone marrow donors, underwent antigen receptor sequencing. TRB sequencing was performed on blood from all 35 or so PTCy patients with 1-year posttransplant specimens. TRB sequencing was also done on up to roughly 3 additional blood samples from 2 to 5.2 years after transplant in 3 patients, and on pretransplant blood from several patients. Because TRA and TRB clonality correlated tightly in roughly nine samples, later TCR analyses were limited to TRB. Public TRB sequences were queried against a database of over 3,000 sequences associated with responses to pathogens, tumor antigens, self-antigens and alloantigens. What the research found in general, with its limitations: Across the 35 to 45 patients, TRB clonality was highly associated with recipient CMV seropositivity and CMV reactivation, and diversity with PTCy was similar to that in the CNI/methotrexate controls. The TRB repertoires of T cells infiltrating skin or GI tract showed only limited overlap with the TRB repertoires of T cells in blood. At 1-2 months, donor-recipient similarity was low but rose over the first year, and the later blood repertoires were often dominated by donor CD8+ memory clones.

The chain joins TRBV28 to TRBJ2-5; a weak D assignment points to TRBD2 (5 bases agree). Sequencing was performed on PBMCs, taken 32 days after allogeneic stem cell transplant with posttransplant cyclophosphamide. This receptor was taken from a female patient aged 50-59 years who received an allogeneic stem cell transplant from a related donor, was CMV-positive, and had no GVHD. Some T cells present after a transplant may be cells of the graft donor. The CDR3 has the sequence CASSPAGIQETQYF. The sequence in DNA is TGTGCCAGCAGTCCGGCGGGTATACAAGAGACCCAGTACTTC.